Listed here are 16 T cell receptor beta chains from one sample, sequenced in a study of blood T cell repertoires in COVID-19. Only in-frame clones appear in the TCRdb table, and some are missing; sequencing was by immunoSEQ multiplex PCR. The table includes under 200,000 clones, about 82% detected once. The sequencing input was PBMCs or T cells enriched from blood (not recorded which). The receptors derive from a man in his forties with acute COVID-19.

The chain has TRBV19 and TRBJ2-6, with 8 bases matching TRBD1. Unmatched junction bases numbered 16, after V lost 11 bases and J lost 1 base. Germline CDR1 and CDR2: LNHDA and SQIVND (reference sequence). This CDR3 comprises 18 residues. The CDR3 loop is CAGSQTGGTLSGANVLTF. In nucleotides, the CDR3 is TGTGCCGGGAGTCAAACAGGGGGTACTTTATCTGGGGCCAACGTCCTGACTTTC.

This CDR3 is CASSQTGGWDTQYF. The CDR3, as DNA: TGTGCCAGCAGCCAGACAGGGGGTTGGGATACGCAGTATTTT. V usage is TRBV4-2 and J usage is TRBJ2-3; 9 bases map to TRBD1. J gave up 6 bases and V 3 bases, and 4 bases lay outside the gene matches. The length of the CDR3 is 14 residues. Looked up from germline, CDR1 is LGHNA and CDR2 is YNFKEQ.

The V and J genes are TRBV9 and TRBJ1-2; D remains unclear. V lost 3 bases and J 4 bases, leaving 4 bases between the germline ends. Germline assignment: CDR1 SGDLS and CDR2 YYNGEE. There are 11 residues in the CDR3. CDR3 sequence: CASSGPYGYTF. In DNA form, the CDR3 reads TGTGCCAGCAGCGGGCCCTATGGCTACACCTTC.

As concerns this clone: Other DNA sequences in this sample translate to the same CDR3. This chain connects TRBV7-9 to TRBJ1-2; D unclear. CDR1 and CDR2 (germline): SEHNR, FQNEAQ (reference sequence). This CDR3 comprises 14 residues. Trimming took off 1 base at V and 0 bases at J, with 6 bases between the two ends. CDR3 loop: CASSLDITNYGYTF. Written as DNA, the CDR3 is TGTGCCAGCAGCTTAGACATAACTAACTATGGCTACACCTTC.

The CDR3 DNA is TGTGCCAGCAAGGAGGGGAGCACAGATACGCAGTATTTT. This translates into CASKEGSTDTQYF. The J gene is TRBJ2-3, the V gene TRBV28; D is perhaps TRBD2 (6 bases). V was cut by 7 bases and J by 0 bases, with 8 bases left in between. The germline V gene has CDR1 MDHEN and CDR2 SYDVKM. The CDR3 is 13 amino acids.

This rearrangement joins TRBV5-8 to TRBJ2-3, with TRBD2 identical over 14 bases. The trim removed 3 bases at V and 7 bases at J, leaving 13 bases unmatched. This CDR3 region has 18 residues. The germline V gene encodes CDR1 SGHTS and CDR2 YDEGEE. CDR3 loop: CASSSTSGRARLPYTQYF. CDR3 in DNA: TGTGCCAGCAGCTCGACTAGCGGGAGGGCCCGACTCCCATATACGCAGTATTTT.

J is TRBJ2-2 and V is TRBV7-2; no reliable D call. CDR3 size: 13 residues. The V end lost 5 bases, the J end lost 6 bases, and 10 bases lay between the germline ends. Germline-derived CDR1 and CDR2 are SGHTA and FQGNSA. The CDR3 DNA is TGTGCCAGCAGCACACGCAGTTCCGGGGAGCTGTTTTTT. This translates into CASSTRSSGELFF.

The rearrangement links TRBV7-9 to TRBJ2-3; 11 bases line up with TRBD1. The ends lost 5 bases at V and 4 bases at J; junction bases unmatched: 8. This CDR3 spans 16 amino acids. From germline, CDR1 is SEHNR and CDR2 FQNEAQ (reference sequence). The CDR3 loop is CASSSRDRGYSDTQYF. In DNA, the CDR3 is TGTGCCAGCAGCAGCCGGGACAGGGGGTATTCAGATACGCAGTATTTT.

This chain uses TRBV5-4 with TRBJ2-1, with 8 bases aligning to TRBD2. The CDR3 runs to 15 residues. With V trimmed by 3 bases and J by 10 bases, 12 bases remained unmatched. Per the germline V gene, CDR1 is SGHNT and CDR2 is YYREEE (reference sequence). The DNA of the CDR3 is TGTGCCAGCAGCTACCCAAGCGGGAGCAGTGGAGAGCAGTTCTTC. Protein sequence: CASSYPSGSSGEQFF. The full variable domain, completed using reference TRBV5-4 and TRBJ2-1, is ETGVTQSPTHLIKTRGQQVTLRCSSQSGHNTVSWYQQALGQGPQFIFQYYREEENGRGNFPPRFSGLQFPNYSSELNVNALELDDSALYLCASSYPSGSSGEQFFGPGTRLTVL.

This clone was counted once. The chain carries TRBV7-9 and TRBJ1-3, with 7 bases identical to TRBD1. The CDR3 spans 14 residues. Germline CDR1 and CDR2: SEHNR and FQNEAQ (reference sequence). V gave up 5 bases and J gave up 4 bases; unmatched junction bases: 5. The CDR3 sequence: CASSPDRAGNTIYF. The CDR3 bases are TGTGCCAGCAGCCCTGACAGGGCCGGAAACACCATATATTTT.

J is TRBJ1-2 and V is TRBV19; 8 nucleotides match TRBD1. CDR3 length: 15 amino acids. The V and J ends lost 0 bases and 4 bases, in that order; junction bases with no gene match: 4. Germline CDR1 and CDR2: LNHDA and SQIVND (reference sequence). The CDR3 DNA follows: TGTGCCAGTAGTATAGATCCAGGGGGCCCCTATGGCTACACCTTC. Its protein product is CASSIDPGGPYGYTF.

CDR3 bases: TGTGCCAGTTTTGGAGGGACAGGAAAGAACACTGAAGCTTTCTTT. Amino acids: CASFGGTGKNTEAFF. The gene calls are TRBV19 and TRBJ1-1; 8 positions match TRBD1. Germline assignment: CDR1 LNHDA and CDR2 SQIVND (reference sequence). Trimming removed 8 bases from V and 1 base from J; junction bases left unmatched: 9. The CDR3 length is 15 residues.

The DNA for the CDR3 is TGTGCCAGCAGCGCCGGGACAAGGTACAATGAGCAGTTCTTC. It is translated as CASSAGTRYNEQFF. V is TRBV9 and J is TRBJ2-1; a weak D match, TRBD1 (6 bases). CDR1 is SGDLS and CDR2 is YYNGEE in the germline V gene. The ends were cut back, 3 bases at V and 4 bases at J, with 11 bases in the middle. The CDR3 consists of 14 residues.

The chain is built from TRBV2 and TRBJ2-3, with 10 bases that match TRBD2. Trimming removed 6 bases from V and 4 bases from J; junction bases left unmatched: 4. This CDR3 spans 14 amino acids. The germline V gene encodes CDR1 SNHLY and CDR2 FYNNEI. As DNA, the CDR3 is TGTGCCAGCAGCGCGACTAGCGGGTCAGATACGCAGTATTTT. Residues: CASSATSGSDTQYF.

This clone was found once. The V and J genes are TRBV3-1 (or the pseudogene TRBV3-2) and TRBJ2-2; 10 nucleotides align to TRBD2. With 0 bases clipped from V and 4 bases from J, the junction kept 5 bases outside the gene matches. This CDR3 comprises 17 residues. Germline CDR1 is LGHDT and CDR2 is YNNKEL (reference sequence). CDR3 bases: TGTGCCAGCAGCCAAGAGTTGCTAGCGGGAGCCACCGGGGAGCTGTTTTTT. Translating gives CASSQELLAGATGELFF.

V usage is TRBV7-2 and J usage is TRBJ2-1; the D gene is possibly TRBD1 (6 bases). CDR1 and CDR2 from the germline V gene are SGHTA and FQGNSA. The CDR3 totals 15 residues. The germline V and J ends were trimmed by 1 base and 6 bases, with 13 bases remaining between them. This chain's CDR3 is CASSLGGTRINEQFF. DNA of the CDR3: TGTGCCAGCAGCTTAGGAGGGACACGAATCAATGAGCAGTTCTTC.